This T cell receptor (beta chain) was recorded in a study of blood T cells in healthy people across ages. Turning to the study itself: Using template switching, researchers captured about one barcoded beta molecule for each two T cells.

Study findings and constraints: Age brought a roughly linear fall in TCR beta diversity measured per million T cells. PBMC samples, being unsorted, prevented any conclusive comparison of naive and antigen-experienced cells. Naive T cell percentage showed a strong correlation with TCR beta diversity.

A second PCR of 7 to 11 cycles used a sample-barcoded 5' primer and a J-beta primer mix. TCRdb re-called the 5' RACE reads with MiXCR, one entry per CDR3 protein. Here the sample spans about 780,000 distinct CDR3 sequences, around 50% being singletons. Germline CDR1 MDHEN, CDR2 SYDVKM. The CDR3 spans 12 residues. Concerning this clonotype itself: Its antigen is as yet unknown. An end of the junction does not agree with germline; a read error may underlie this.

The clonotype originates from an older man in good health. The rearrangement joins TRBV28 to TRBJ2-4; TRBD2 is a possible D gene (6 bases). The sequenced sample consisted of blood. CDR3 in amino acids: CASRNGAGIRYF. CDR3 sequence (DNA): TGTGCCAGCAGGAACGGAGCGGGCATTCGGTACTTC.